Described below is a single T cell receptor beta chain sequence and its context. The antigen is not known. This may arise from a read error, as a much more abundant clone is one base away. The data originate from a study of immune heterogeneity within non-small cell lung tumors. Study-wide findings and caveats: Recurring identical dominant CDR3 beta clonotypes were observed across tumor sites within a patient, together with site-unique high-frequency clones. Between individual patients, the high-frequency T-cell receptor beta clonotypes largely differed.

CDR1 and CDR2 from the germline V gene are SNHLY and FYNNEI. The length of the CDR3 is 16 residues. Trimming took 6 bases from V and 0 from J; bases not matched to a gene: 8. Multiplex PCR was performed with 32 V and 13 J primers, and it amplified TCR beta CDR3. TCRdb independently ran MiXCR on the multiplex PCR reads; one entry per CDR3 protein. The repertoire has about 15,000 distinct CDR3 sequences, around 28% of them found once; the top ten carry roughly 4%. Template material for each sample was approximately 0.65 ug of bulk tumor genomic DNA. Multiple widely separated biopsies were taken from each primary tumor at surgery. Newly diagnosed with untreated non-small cell lung cancer, the patients underwent curative surgery.

The genes are TRBV2 and TRBJ1-3, with 7 positions matching TRBD1. Sequenced material: lung tumor tissue. This receptor was taken from a man aged 35-49 years with non-small cell lung cancer. CDR3 residues: CASRAGGPGSGNTIYF. DNA for the CDR3: TGTGCCAGCAGGGCAGGGGGTCCGGGCTCTGGAAACACCATATATTTT.